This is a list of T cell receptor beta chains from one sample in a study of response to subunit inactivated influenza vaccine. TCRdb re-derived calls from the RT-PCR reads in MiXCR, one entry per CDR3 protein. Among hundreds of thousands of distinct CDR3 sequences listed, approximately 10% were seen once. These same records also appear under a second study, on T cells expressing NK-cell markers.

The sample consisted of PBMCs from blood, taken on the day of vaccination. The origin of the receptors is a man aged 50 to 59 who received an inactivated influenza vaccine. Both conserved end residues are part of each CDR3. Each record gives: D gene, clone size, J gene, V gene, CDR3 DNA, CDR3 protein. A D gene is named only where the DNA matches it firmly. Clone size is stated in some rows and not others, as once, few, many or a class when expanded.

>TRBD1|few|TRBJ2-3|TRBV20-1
TGCAGTGCTAGGGGGGGGACAGGGCCATCGGCTGTACGTGCAGATACGCAGTATTTT
CSARGGTGPSAVRADTQYF
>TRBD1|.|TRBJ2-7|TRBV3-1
TGTGCCAGCAGCCAAAGGATCCTGAAACCGGGACAGGGAAGCTACGAGCAGTACTTC
CASSQRILKPGQGSYEQYF
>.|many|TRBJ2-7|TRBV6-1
TGTGCCAGCAGTATCGGGCGGGACTCCTACGAGCAGTACTTC
CASSIGRDSYEQYF
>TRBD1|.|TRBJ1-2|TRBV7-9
TGTGCCAGCAGCCGACGACAGGGGACCTATGGCTACACCTTC
CASSRRQGTYGYTF
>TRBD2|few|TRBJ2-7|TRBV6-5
TGTGCCAGCAGTTATCGTAGCGGGAGGGCTTCCTACGAGCAGTACTTC
CASSYRSGRASYEQYF
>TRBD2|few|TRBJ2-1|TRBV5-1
TGCGCCAGCAGCTCCGGAAAGATACTAGCGCCGATCTACAATGAGCAGTTCTTC
CASSSGKILAPIYNEQFF
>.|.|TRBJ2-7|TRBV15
TGTGCCACCAGCAGAGATTTTGCGTCGAGCTCCTACGAGCAGTACTTC
CATSRDFASSSYEQYF
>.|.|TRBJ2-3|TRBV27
TGTGCCAGCAGTTTGACAGCCCAGGACCCCACAGATACGCAGTATTTT
CASSLTAQDPTDTQYF
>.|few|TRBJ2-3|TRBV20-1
TGCAGTGCCCGCCCGGGGCAGGCCAACGTTGGCACAGATACGCAGTATTTT
CSARPGQANVGTDTQYF
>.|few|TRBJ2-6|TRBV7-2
TGTGCCAGCAGCTTAGCTCCTGGCAACTCTGGGGCCAACGTCCTGACTTTC
CASSLAPGNSGANVLTF
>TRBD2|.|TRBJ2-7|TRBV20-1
TGCAGTGCTAGAGATCCCAACTTGGCGGGGGGCCCCTACGAGCAGTACTTC
CSARDPNLAGGPYEQYF
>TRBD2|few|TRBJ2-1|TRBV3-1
TGTGCCAGCAGCCAAGATCGTCGGGGGGGTTCAGATGAGCAGTTCTTC
CASSQDRRGGSDEQFF
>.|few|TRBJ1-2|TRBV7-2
TGTGCCAGCAGCTCCGACGGAGCTAACTATGGCTACACCTTC
CASSSDGANYGYTF
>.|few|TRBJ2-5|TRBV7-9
TGTGCCAGCAGCGCTGACCTGTACCAAGAGACCCAGTACTTC
CASSADLYQETQYF
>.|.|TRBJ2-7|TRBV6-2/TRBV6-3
TGTGCCAGCAGATTACAACTAGCCGCAACCTACGAGCAGTACTTC
CASRLQLAATYEQYF
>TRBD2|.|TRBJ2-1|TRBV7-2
TGTGCCAGCAGCTTAGGCCTAGCGGTATCCCATGAGCAGTTCTTC
CASSLGLAVSHEQFF
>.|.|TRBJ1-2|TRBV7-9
TGTGCCAGCAGCTTGGGGCAGGGGACTATTGGCTACACCTTC
CASSLGQGTIGYTF
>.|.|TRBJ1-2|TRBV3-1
TGTGCCAGCAGCCCCTCGTTACAGGTCTATGGCTACACCTTC
CASSPSLQVYGYTF
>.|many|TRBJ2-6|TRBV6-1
TGTGCCAGCAGTGAAGAGGAGGGACTGGGGGCCAACGTCCTGACTTTC
CASSEEEGLGANVLTF
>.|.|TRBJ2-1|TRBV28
TGTGCCAGCAGTTTATGGGACAGAGAGCAGTTCTTC
CASSLWDREQFF
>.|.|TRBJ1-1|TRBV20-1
TGCAGTGCTACCGGGACACATAGTTACACTGAAGCTTTCTTT
CSATGTHSYTEAFF
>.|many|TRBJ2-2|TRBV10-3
TGTGCCATCAGTTACAGGACAGTTAACACCGGGGAGCTGTTTTTT
CAISYRTVNTGELFF
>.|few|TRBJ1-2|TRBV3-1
TGTGCCAGCAGCCTATCAACACGCTACACCTTC
CASSLSTRYTF
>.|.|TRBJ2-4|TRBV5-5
TGTGCCAGCAGCTTGGAGACAGTTAAAAACATTCAGTACTTC
CASSLETVKNIQYF
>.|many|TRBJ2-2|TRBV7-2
TGTGCCAGCAGCGGAGCTGGGATGGCCACCGGGGAGCTGTTTTTT
CASSGAGMATGELFF
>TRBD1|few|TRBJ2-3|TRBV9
TGTGCCAGCAGCGTAGATCCAGGGGGAGATACGCAGTATTTT
CASSVDPGGDTQYF
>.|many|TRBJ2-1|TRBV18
TGTGCCAGCTCACCAGAAAATGAGCAGTTCTTC
CASSPENEQFF
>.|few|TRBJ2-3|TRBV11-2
TGTGCCAGCAGCTTAGTTGCTTATACGCAGTATTTT
CASSLVAYTQYF
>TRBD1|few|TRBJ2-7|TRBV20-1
TGCAGTGCTAGTTCCGGGACAGGGTCCCACGAGCAGTACTTC
CSASSGTGSHEQYF
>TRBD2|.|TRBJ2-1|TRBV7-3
TGTGCCAGCAGCTTAACGGCAGCGGGAGGGTTTAATGAGCAGTTCTTC
CASSLTAAGGFNEQFF
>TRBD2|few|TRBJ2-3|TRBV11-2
TGTGCCAGCAGCTTAGGGTCGGGGGGAAACACAGATACGCAGTATTTT
CASSLGSGGNTDTQYF
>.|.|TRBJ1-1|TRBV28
TGTGCCAGCAGTTTGGGCGGGGCGAGCACTGAAGCTTTCTTT
CASSLGGASTEAFF
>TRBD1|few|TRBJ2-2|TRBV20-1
TGCAGTGCTGACAGGGAGAACACCGGGGAGCTGTTTTTT
CSADRENTGELFF
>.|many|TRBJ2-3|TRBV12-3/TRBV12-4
TGTGCCAGCAGTTTTATGTCCGCAGATACGCAGTATTTT
CASSFMSADTQYF
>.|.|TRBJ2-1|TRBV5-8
TGTGCCAGCAGCAAGTGGCCTGGGGAAAAGGAGCAGTTCTTC
CASSKWPGEKEQFF
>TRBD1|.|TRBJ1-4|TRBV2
TGTGCCAGCAGTGACTTACAGGGGGCGCGTGAAAAACTGTTTTTT
CASSDLQGAREKLFF
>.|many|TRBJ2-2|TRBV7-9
TGTGCCAGCAGCTCAATATCCGGGGAGCTGTTTTTT
CASSSISGELFF
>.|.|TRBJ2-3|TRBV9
TGTGCCAGCAGCCCCCTGGGTATCTCTAGCACAGATACGCAGTATTTT
CASSPLGISSTDTQYF
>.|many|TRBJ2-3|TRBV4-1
TGCGCCAGCAGCCAAGACCAGAGAATGCAGTATTTT
CASSQDQRMQYF
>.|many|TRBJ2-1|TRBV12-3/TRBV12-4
TGTGCCAGCAGATCTAGCGTGCCTGAGCAGTTCTTC
CASRSSVPEQFF
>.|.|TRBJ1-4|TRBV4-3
TGCGCCAGCAGCCAGATCGTTGCAACTAATGAAAAACTGTTTTTT
CASSQIVATNEKLFF
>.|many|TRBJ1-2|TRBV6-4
TGTGCCACCAGGAAGACCGGACAATCCAATGGCTACACCTTC
CATRKTGQSNGYTF
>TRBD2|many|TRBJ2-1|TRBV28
TGTGCCAGCAGTTCCCAGACTAGCGTCGCCTACAATGAGCAGTTCTTC
CASSSQTSVAYNEQFF
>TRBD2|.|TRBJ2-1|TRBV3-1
TGTGCCAGCAGCCAGAATAGCGGGGGCCTTAGGGATGAGCAGTTCTTC
CASSQNSGGLRDEQFF
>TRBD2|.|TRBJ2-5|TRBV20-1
TGCAGTGCCCAAAACCCGGGGGGGGGACAAGAGACCCAGTACTTC
CSAQNPGGGQETQYF
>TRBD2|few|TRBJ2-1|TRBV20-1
TGCAGTGCGGGACTAGCGGGAGCCCGGGACAATGAGCAGTTCTTC
CSAGLAGARDNEQFF
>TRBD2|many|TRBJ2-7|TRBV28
TGTGCCAGCAGTCCCAATAGCGGGAGGTACGAGCAGTACTTC
CASSPNSGRYEQYF
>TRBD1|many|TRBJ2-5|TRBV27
TGTGCCAGCAGATACAGGGGAGCAGAGACCCAGTACTTC
CASRYRGAETQYF
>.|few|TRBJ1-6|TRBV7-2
TGTGCCAGCAGCTTAGACCAAATCTCCTATAATTCACCCCTCCACTTT
CASSLDQISYNSPLHF
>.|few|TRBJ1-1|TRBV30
TGTGCCTGGAGTTGGGGCCCGAACACTGAAGCTTTCTTT
CAWSWGPNTEAFF
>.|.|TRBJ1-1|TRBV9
TGTGCCAGCAGCGTAGGGCCAGGGAAATTGAACACTGAAGCTTTCTTT
CASSVGPGKLNTEAFF